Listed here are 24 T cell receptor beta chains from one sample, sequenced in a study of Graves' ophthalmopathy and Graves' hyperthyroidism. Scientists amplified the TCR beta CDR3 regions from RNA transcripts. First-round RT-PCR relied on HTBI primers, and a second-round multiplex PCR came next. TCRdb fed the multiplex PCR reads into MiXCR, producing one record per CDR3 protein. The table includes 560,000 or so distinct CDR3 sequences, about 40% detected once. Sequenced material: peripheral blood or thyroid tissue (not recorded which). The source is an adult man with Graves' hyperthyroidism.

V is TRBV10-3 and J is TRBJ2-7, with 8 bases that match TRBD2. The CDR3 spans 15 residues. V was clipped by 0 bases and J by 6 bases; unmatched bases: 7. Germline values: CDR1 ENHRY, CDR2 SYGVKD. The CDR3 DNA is TGTGCCATCAGTGAGTCGGCTAGCGGGCAGGGCGAGCAGTACTTC. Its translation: CAISESASGQGEQYF.

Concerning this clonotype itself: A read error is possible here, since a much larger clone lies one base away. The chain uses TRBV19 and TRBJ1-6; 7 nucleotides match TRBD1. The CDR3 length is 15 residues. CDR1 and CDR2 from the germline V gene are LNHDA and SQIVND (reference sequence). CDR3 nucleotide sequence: TGTGCCAGTAGTGAACAGGGGTTTTATAATTCACCCCTCCGCTTT. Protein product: CASSEQGFYNSPLRF.

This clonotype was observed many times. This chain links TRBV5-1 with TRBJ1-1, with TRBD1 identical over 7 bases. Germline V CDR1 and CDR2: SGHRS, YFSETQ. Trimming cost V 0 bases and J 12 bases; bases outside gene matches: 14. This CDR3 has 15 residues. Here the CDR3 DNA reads TGCGCCAGCAGCTTGGCCCACGGACAGGCAGGAAAATCTTTCTTT. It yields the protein CASSLAHGQAGKSFF.

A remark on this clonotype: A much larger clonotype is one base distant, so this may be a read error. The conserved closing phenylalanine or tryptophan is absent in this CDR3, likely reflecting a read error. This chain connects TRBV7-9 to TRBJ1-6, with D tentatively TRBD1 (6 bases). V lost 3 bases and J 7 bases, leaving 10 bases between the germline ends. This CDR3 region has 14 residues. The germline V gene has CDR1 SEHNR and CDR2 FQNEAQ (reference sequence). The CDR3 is CASSFGGRNSPLHS. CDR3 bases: TGTGCCAGCAGCTTCGGGGGGCGAAATTCACCCCTCCACTCT.

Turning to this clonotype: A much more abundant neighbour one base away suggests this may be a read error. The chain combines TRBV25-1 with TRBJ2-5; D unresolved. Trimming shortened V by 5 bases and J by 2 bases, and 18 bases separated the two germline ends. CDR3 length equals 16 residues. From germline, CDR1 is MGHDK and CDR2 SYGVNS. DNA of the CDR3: TGTGCCAGCAGTCCCTGGCTAGGCGGCAGACAAGAGACCCAGTACTTC. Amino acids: CASSPWLGGRQETQYF.

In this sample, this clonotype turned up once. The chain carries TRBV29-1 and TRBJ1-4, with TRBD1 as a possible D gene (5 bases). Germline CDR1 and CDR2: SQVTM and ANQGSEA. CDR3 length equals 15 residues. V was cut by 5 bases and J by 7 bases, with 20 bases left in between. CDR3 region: CSVRWAGFGGEKLFF. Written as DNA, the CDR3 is TGCAGCGTTCGTTGGGCCGGTTTTGGGGGTGAAAAACTGTTTTTT.

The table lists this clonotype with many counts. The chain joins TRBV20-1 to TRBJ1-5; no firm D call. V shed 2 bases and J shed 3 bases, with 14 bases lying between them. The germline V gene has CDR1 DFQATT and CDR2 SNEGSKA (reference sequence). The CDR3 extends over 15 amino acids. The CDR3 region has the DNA TGCAGTGCTAGACCCACCTTAAGTCACAATCAGCCCCAGCATTTT. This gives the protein CSARPTLSHNQPQHF.

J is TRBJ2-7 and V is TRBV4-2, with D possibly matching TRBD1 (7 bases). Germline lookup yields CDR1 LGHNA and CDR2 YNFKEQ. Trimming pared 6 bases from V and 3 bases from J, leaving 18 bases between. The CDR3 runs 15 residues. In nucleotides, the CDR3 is TGTGCCAGCAGTTCCGGGGGCAGGGGGGACTACGAGCAGTACTTC. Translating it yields CASSSGGRGDYEQYF.

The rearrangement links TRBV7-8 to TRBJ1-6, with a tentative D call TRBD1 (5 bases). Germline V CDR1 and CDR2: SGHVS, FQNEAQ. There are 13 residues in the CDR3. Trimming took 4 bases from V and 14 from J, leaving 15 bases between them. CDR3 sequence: CASSSLTAQSLHF. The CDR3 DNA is TGTGCCAGCAGCTCCTTGACAGCTCAATCCCTCCACTTT.

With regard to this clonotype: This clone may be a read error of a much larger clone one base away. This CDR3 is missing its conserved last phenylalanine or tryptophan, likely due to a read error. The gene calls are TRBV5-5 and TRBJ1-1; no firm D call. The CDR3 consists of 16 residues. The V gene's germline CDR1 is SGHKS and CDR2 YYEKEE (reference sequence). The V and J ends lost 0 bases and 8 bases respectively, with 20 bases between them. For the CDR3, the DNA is TGTGCCAGCAGCTTGGCCTCTGGGAACTCGATCCGGGAAGCTTTCCTT. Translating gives CASSLASGNSIREAFL.

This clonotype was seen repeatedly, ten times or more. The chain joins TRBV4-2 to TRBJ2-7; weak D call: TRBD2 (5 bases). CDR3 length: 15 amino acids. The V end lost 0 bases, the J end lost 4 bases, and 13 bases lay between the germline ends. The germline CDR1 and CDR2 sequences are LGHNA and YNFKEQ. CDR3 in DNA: TGTGCCAGCAGCCAAGATTTCCGGGGTTTGTACGAGCAGTACTTC. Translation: CASSQDFRGLYEQYF.

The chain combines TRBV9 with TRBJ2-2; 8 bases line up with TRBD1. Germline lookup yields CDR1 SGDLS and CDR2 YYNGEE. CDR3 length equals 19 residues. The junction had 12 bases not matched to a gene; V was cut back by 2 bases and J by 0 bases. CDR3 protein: CASSVRDRPLYTNTGELFF. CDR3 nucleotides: TGTGCCAGCAGCGTCCGGGACAGGCCTCTTTACACGAACACCGGGGAGCTGTTTTTT.

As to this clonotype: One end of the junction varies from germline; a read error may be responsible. The CDR3 protein is CASSLRQGAMNAEAFF. The CDR3 bases are TGTGCCAGCAGCCTCCGGCAGGGCGCTATGAACGCTGAAGCTTTCTTT. This chain connects TRBV9 to TRBJ1-1; perhaps TRBD1 as D (5 bases). The CDR3 is 16 residues long. Germline V CDR1 and CDR2: SGDLS, YYNGEE.

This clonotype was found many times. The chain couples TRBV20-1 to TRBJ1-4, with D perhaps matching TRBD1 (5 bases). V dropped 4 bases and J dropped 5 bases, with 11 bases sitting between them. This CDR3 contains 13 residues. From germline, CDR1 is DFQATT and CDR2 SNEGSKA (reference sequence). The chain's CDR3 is CSAIGASNEKLFF. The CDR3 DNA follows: TGCAGTGCTATCGGGGCCTCCAATGAAAAACTGTTTTTT.

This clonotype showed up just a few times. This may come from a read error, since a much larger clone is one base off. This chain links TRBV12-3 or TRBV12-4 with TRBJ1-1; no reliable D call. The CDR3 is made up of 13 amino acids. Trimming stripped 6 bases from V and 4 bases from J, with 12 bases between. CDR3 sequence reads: CASRIGFGTEAFF. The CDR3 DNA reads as TGTGCCAGCAGAATAGGGTTTGGCACTGAAGCTTTCTTT.

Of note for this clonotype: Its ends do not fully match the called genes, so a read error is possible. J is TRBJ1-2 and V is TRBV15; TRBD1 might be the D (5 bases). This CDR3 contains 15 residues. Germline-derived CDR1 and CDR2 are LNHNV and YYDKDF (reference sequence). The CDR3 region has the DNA TGTGCCGCCAGCAGCTTGGACATCCTAAACTATGGCTACACCTTC. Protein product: CAASSLDILNYGYTF. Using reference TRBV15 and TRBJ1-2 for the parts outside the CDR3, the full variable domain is DAMVIQNPRYQVTQFGKPVTLSCSQTLNHNVMYWYQQKSSQAPKLLFHYYDKDFNNEADTPDNFQSRRPNTSFCFLDIRSPGLGDTAMYLCAASSLDILNYGYTFGSGTRLTVV.

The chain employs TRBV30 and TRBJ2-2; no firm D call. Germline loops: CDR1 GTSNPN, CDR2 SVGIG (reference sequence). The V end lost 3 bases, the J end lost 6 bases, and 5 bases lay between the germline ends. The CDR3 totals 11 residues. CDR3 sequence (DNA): TGTGCCTGGAGCACGGCCGGGGAGCTGTTTTTT. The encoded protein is CAWSTAGELFF.

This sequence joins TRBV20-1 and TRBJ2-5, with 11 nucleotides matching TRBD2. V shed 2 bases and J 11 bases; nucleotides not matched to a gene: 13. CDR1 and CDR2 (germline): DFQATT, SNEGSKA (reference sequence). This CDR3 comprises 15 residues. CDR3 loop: CSARLTSGITDTQYF. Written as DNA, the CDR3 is TGCAGTGCTAGATTGACTAGCGGGATCACAGATACGCAGTACTTC.

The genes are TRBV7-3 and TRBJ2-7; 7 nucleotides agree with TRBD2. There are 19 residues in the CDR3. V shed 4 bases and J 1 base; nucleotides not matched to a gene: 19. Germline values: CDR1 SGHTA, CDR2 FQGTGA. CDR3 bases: TGTGCCAGCAGCTCATATGTTAGCCGGGAGGCGCGGGAGTCCTACGAGCAGTACTTC. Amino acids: CASSSYVSREARESYEQYF.

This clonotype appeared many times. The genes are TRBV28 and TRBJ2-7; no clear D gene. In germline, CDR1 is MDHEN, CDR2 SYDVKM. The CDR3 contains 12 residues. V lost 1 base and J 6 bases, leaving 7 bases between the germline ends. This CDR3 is CASSLSPGEQYF. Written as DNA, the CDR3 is TGTGCCAGCAGTTTATCACCGGGCGAGCAGTACTTC.

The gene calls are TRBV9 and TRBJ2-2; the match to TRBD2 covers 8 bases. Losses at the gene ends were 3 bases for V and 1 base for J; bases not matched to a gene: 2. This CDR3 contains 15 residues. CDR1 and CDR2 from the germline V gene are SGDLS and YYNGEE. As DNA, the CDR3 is TGTGCCAGCAGCGGCGGGGGGCGGAACACCGGGGAGCTGTTTTTT. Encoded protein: CASSGGGRNTGELFF.

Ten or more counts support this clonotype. In DNA, the CDR3 is TGTGCCAGCAGTAACACGGCTGAAAGGGATGGAAACACCATATATTTT. Its protein is CASSNTAERDGNTIYF. The V and J genes are TRBV6-5 and TRBJ1-3; no definite D call. This CDR3 has 16 residues. Germline lookup yields CDR1 MNHEY and CDR2 SVGAGI. Between the trimmed V and J ends, which lost 5 bases and 3 bases, there was a span of 17 bases.

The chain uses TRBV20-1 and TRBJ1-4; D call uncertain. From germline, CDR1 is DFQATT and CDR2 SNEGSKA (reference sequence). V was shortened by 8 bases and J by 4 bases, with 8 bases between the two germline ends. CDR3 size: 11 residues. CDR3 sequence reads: CSYGFNEKLFF. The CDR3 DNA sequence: TGCAGTTACGGCTTTAATGAAAAACTGTTTTTT.

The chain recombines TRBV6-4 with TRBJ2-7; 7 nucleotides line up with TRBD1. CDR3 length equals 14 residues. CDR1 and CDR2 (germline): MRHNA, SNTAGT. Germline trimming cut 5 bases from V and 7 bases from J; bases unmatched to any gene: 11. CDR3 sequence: CASSPGTDSGEQYF. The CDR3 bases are TGTGCCAGCAGTCCCGGGACAGATAGTGGGGAGCAGTACTTC.